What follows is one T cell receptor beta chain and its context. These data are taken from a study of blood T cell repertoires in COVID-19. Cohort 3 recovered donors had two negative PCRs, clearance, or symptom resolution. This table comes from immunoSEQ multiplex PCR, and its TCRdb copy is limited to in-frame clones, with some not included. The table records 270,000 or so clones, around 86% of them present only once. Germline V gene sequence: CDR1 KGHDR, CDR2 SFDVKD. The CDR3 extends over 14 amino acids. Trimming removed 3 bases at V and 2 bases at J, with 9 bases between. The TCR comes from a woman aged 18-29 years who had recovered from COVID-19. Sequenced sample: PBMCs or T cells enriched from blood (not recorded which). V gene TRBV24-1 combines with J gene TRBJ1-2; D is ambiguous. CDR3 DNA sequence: TGTGCCACCAGTGATCCCAAGCCGAACTATGGCTACACCTTC. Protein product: CATSDPKPNYGYTF.